A selection of T cell receptor beta chains follows, all from one sample in a study of blood T cell repertoires in COVID-19. Repertoires were generated with immunoSEQ multiplex PCR, while TCRdb's copy carries only in-frame clones and drops some. The sample contains about 210,000 clones, roughly four fifths of which appear only once. Specimen: PBMCs or T cells enriched from blood (not recorded which). All receptors derive from a man aged 40-55 years who had recovered from COVID-19. Both conserved end residues are part of each CDR3. Fields, in order: CDR3 protein, CDR3 DNA, D gene, V gene, clone size, J gene. A D gene is named only where the DNA matches it firmly. Clone size is shown for a subset of rows, as once, few, many or a class of expanded clone.

CDR3 protein: CASSPGGATGSYEQYF
CDR3 DNA: TGTGCCAGCAGCCCTGGCGGGGCAACGGGCTCCTACGAGCAGTACTTC
D gene: .
V gene: TRBV5-6
clone size: .
J gene: TRBJ2-7

CDR3 protein: CSERQGETEAFF
CDR3 DNA: TGCAGCGAAAGACAGGGGGAGACTGAAGCTTTCTTT
D gene: TRBD1
V gene: TRBV29-1
clone size: .
J gene: TRBJ1-1

CDR3 protein: CASTPDSSNQPQHF
CDR3 DNA: TGTGCCAGTACCCCGGACAGTAGCAATCAGCCCCAGCATTTT
D gene: .
V gene: TRBV19
clone size: .
J gene: TRBJ1-5

CDR3 protein: CASSGTSGRVNEQFF
CDR3 DNA: TGTGCCAGCAGTGGGACTAGCGGGAGGGTGAATGAGCAGTTCTTC
D gene: TRBD2
V gene: TRBV2
clone size: .
J gene: TRBJ2-1

CDR3 protein: CASSRGEKLFF
CDR3 DNA: TGTGCCAGCAGCCGCGGGGAAAAACTGTTTTTT
D gene: .
V gene: TRBV28
clone size: .
J gene: TRBJ1-4

CDR3 protein: CASSLDRVDRSPLHF
CDR3 DNA: TGTGCCAGCAGCTTAGACAGGGTGGATCGATCACCCCTCCACTTT
D gene: .
V gene: TRBV11-2
clone size: few
J gene: TRBJ1-6

CDR3 protein: CASSLGGGNPYEQYF
CDR3 DNA: TGTGCCAGCAGCTTAGGGGGGGGGAATCCCTACGAGCAGTACTTC
D gene: TRBD2
V gene: TRBV11-2
clone size: .
J gene: TRBJ2-7

CDR3 protein: CASRDREWGDEKLFF
CDR3 DNA: TGCGCCAGCAGGGACAGGGAGTGGGGTGATGAAAAACTGTTTTTT
D gene: TRBD1
V gene: TRBV5-1
clone size: .
J gene: TRBJ1-4

CDR3 protein: CASSRGQGANEQYF
CDR3 DNA: TGTGCCAGTAGTAGAGGACAGGGGGCCAACGAGCAGTACTTC
D gene: TRBD1
V gene: TRBV19
clone size: .
J gene: TRBJ2-7

CDR3 protein: CASNLREDRDTEAFF
CDR3 DNA: TGTGCCAGCAACCTTAGAGAGGACAGGGACACTGAAGCTTTCTTT
D gene: TRBD1
V gene: TRBV6-5
clone size: .
J gene: TRBJ1-1

CDR3 protein: CASSVVRGSTDTQYF
CDR3 DNA: TGTGCCAGCAGCGTAGTTAGGGGGAGCACAGATACGCAGTATTTT
D gene: .
V gene: TRBV9
clone size: .
J gene: TRBJ2-3

CDR3 protein: CASKGDKNIQYF
CDR3 DNA: TGTGCCAGCAAGGGGGATAAAAACATTCAGTACTTC
D gene: .
V gene: TRBV2
clone size: .
J gene: TRBJ2-4

CDR3 protein: CASSIVGQQAQAFF
CDR3 DNA: TGTGCCAGTAGTATTGTGGGACAGCAGGCTCAAGCTTTCTTT
D gene: TRBD1
V gene: TRBV19
clone size: once
J gene: TRBJ1-1

CDR3 protein: CASSDGRALYNEQFF
CDR3 DNA: TGTGCCAGCAGTGATGGGCGGGCCTTATACAATGAGCAGTTCTTC
D gene: .
V gene: TRBV6-1
clone size: .
J gene: TRBJ2-1

CDR3 protein: CASSQGGGMTEAFF
CDR3 DNA: TGTGCCAGCAGCCAAGGCGGGGGGATGACTGAAGCTTTCTTT
D gene: .
V gene: TRBV3-1/TRBV3-2
clone size: many
J gene: TRBJ1-1

CDR3 protein: CASKNRDYDTQYF
CDR3 DNA: TGTGCCAGCAAGAACCGGGACTATGATACGCAGTATTTT
D gene: TRBD2
V gene: TRBV11-2
clone size: .
J gene: TRBJ2-3

CDR3 protein: CTSSPSEPYEQYF
CDR3 DNA: TGCACCAGCAGCCCCAGTGAACCCTACGAGCAGTACTTC
D gene: .
V gene: TRBV1
clone size: .
J gene: TRBJ2-7

CDR3 protein: CSVAPISYNEQFF
CDR3 DNA: TGCAGCGTTGCCCCTATTTCCTACAATGAGCAGTTCTTC
D gene: .
V gene: TRBV29-1
clone size: .
J gene: TRBJ2-1

CDR3 protein: CASSLSVNEKLFF
CDR3 DNA: TGTGCCAGCAGCTTGTCGGTAAATGAAAAACTGTTTTTT
D gene: .
V gene: TRBV7-3
clone size: .
J gene: TRBJ1-4

CDR3 protein: CASSPRDRNTGELFF
CDR3 DNA: TGTGCCAGCAGTCCCCGGGACAGGAACACCGGGGAGCTGTTTTTT
D gene: TRBD1
V gene: TRBV3-1/TRBV3-2
clone size: .
J gene: TRBJ2-2

CDR3 protein: CSVAEFVAANGNTEAFF
CDR3 DNA: TGCAGCGTTGCTGAATTTGTAGCGGCAAACGGGAACACTGAAGCTTTCTTT
D gene: .
V gene: TRBV29-1
clone size: .
J gene: TRBJ1-1

CDR3 protein: CASSTLAGGVEPHEQYF
CDR3 DNA: TGTGCCAGCAGCACCCTAGCGGGGGGGGTAGAACCTCACGAGCAGTACTTC
D gene: .
V gene: TRBV21-1
clone size: .
J gene: TRBJ2-7

CDR3 protein: CASSVGQLAYTDTQYF
CDR3 DNA: TGTGCCAGCAGCGTGGGACAATTAGCCTACACAGATACGCAGTATTTT
D gene: .
V gene: TRBV7-9
clone size: once
J gene: TRBJ2-3

CDR3 protein: CASSYGRGNEKLFF
CDR3 DNA: TGTGCCAGCAGTTACGGGAGGGGGAATGAAAAACTGTTTTTT
D gene: .
V gene: TRBV6-5
clone size: .
J gene: TRBJ1-4

CDR3 protein: CASRPQTGGFEAFF
CDR3 DNA: TGTGCCAGTAGGCCCCAAACAGGGGGGTTTGAAGCTTTCTTT
D gene: TRBD1
V gene: TRBV19
clone size: few
J gene: TRBJ1-1

CDR3 protein: CASSPTGGGSFYEQYF
CDR3 DNA: TGTGCCAGCAGCCCAACCGGGGGCGGGAGCTTCTACGAGCAGTACTTC
D gene: .
V gene: TRBV5-4
clone size: .
J gene: TRBJ2-7

CDR3 protein: CASRTGDLSGNYGYTF
CDR3 DNA: TGTGCCAGTCGGACAGGGGATTTAAGCGGTAACTATGGCTACACCTTC
D gene: TRBD1
V gene: TRBV19
clone size: .
J gene: TRBJ1-2

CDR3 protein: CASSLAGSSRGAFF
CDR3 DNA: TGTGCCAGCAGCTTAGCCGGCAGCAGTCGGGGAGCTTTCTTT
D gene: .
V gene: TRBV11-1
clone size: .
J gene: TRBJ1-1

CDR3 protein: CASSRGQGEAFF
CDR3 DNA: TGTGCCAGCAGTAGGGGCCAGGGAGAAGCTTTCTTT
D gene: .
V gene: TRBV6-5
clone size: .
J gene: TRBJ1-1

CDR3 protein: CASSHRQGAGNNSPLHF
CDR3 DNA: TGTGCCAGTAGTCATCGACAGGGGGCGGGAAATAATTCACCCCTCCACTTT
D gene: TRBD1
V gene: TRBV19
clone size: .
J gene: TRBJ1-6